These 3 T cell receptor beta chains share one sample of origin, sequenced in a study of T cells after yellow fever vaccination. Each CDR3 protein is one row after TCRdb ran MiXCR on the 5' RACE reads. The data hold over 20,000 distinct CDR3 sequences, with 5.5% observed a single time. Sequencing used PBMCs, either bulk or a sorted T-cell subset (CD4+, CD8+, memory, or dextramer-sorted; not recorded which), obtained 15 days after the yellow fever booster vaccination. These receptors all come from a man aged 25 to 40 who received the YFV17D yellow fever vaccine.

This clonotype came up many times. This chain connects TRBV20-1 to TRBJ2-3; a possible D gene is TRBD2 (5 bases). The germline V gene has CDR1 DFQATT and CDR2 SNEGSKA (reference sequence). V gave up 5 bases and J gave up 2 bases, with 8 bases separating them. CDR3 length equals 12 residues. DNA of the CDR3: TGCAGTGCTGGTCGGGACACAGATACGCAGTATTTT. This encodes CSAGRDTDTQYF.

There are many counts of this clonotype. This chain links TRBV7-9 with TRBJ2-7, with D tentatively TRBD1 (7 bases). The CDR3 has 14 amino acids. The germline V and J ends were trimmed by 3 bases and 9 bases, with 18 bases remaining between them. From germline, CDR1 is SEHNR and CDR2 FQNEAQ (reference sequence). The CDR3 here is CASSLDYTRGLQYF. The CDR3 DNA is TGTGCCAGCAGCTTGGACTACACCAGGGGGTTGCAGTACTTC.

This clonotype was seen many times. The chain carries TRBV30 and TRBJ1-6, with D possibly TRBD1 on 5 matching bases. CDR1 is GTSNPN and CDR2 is SVGIG in the germline V gene (reference sequence). The V and J ends lost 5 bases and 7 bases respectively, with 12 bases between them. This CDR3 comprises 13 residues. The CDR3 DNA reads TGTGCCTGGGCCGAGACAGACAATTCACCCCTCCACTTT. Protein: CAWAETDNSPLHF.